These 18 T cell receptor beta chains came from one sample sequenced in a study of blood T cells in healthy people across ages (dated by TCRdb to the mid-2010s). Library creation used 5' RACE. TCRdb names Illumina HiSeq 2500 as the instrument used. A second PCR of roughly 6 to 11 cycles was performed with a sample-barcoded 5' primer and a J-beta primer mix. TCRdb trimmed public reads at Q25 via fastp, called clones via MiXCR and kept in-frame beta chains. Every CDR3 protein is listed once, alongside the most common genes and DNA of its rows. The sample table shows about 400,000 distinct CDR3 sequences, and 45% to 65% are seen once. Around 53% of the sample goes to the ten largest clones. Sample: blood. The receptors come from a man in his fifties or sixties in good health.

This chain connects TRBV7-2 to TRBJ2-7; no definite D call. The better agreement between TRBJ2-5 and the DNA end casts doubt on the J call. In germline, CDR1 is SGHTA, CDR2 FQGNSA. The length of the CDR3 is 15 residues. In nucleotides, the CDR3 is TGTGCCAGCAGCTTTTACAGAAAAAAGGGAGAGACCCAGTACTTC. Amino acid sequence: CASSFYRKKGETQYF.

This clonotype was detected only once. CDR3 loop: CATSVGRVLHEQYF. CDR3 DNA sequence: TGTGCCACCTCAGTGGGCAGGGTACTCCACGAGCAGTACTTC. The chain couples TRBV15 to TRBJ2-7; D might be TRBD1 (5 bases). Germline V gene data show CDR1 as LNHNV and CDR2 as YYDKDF (reference sequence). The CDR3 is 14 amino acids. Trimming pared 8 bases from V and 5 bases from J, leaving 19 bases between.

Regarding this clonotype: At one boundary the junction diverges from the germline segment, which might be a read error. V usage is TRBV10-1 and J usage is TRBJ2-3; 9 bases agree with TRBD2. Germline CDR1 WNHNN, CDR2 SYGVQD (reference sequence). The CDR3 extends over 15 amino acids. This CDR3 is CTSSLTSGSTDTQYF. The CDR3 region has the DNA TGCACCAGCAGCCTGACTAGCGGAAGCACAGATACGCAGTATTTT.

There are a few counts of this clonotype. The chain links TRBV29-1 to TRBJ1-1; D is unresolved. The CDR3 totals 12 residues. Trimming took 4 bases from V and 2 from J, leaving 8 bases between them. CDR1 and CDR2 from the germline V gene are SQVTM and ANQGSEA. The CDR3 sequence: CSVGGGNTEAFF. In DNA form, the CDR3 reads TGCAGCGTTGGTGGCGGAAACACTGAAGCTTTCTTT.

The rearrangement joins TRBV11-1 to TRBJ2-1; D is unresolved. Per the germline V gene, CDR1 is SGHAT and CDR2 is FQDESV (reference sequence). Trimming took off 2 bases at V and 0 bases at J, with 11 bases between the two ends. CDR3 length: 16 amino acids. The CDR3 DNA sequence: TGTGCCAGCAGCTTAATGGGCGGATCCTCCTACAATGAGCAGTTCTTC. Amino acids: CASSLMGGSSYNEQFF.

The V call is TRBV5-1, the J call TRBJ2-7; the D is unclear. Germline CDR1 is SGHRS and CDR2 is YFSETQ. CDR3 length equals 14 residues. V lost 0 bases and J 3 bases, leaving 10 bases between the germline ends. The CDR3 DNA sequence: TGCGCCAGCAGCTTGGGACTGACCCGCTACGAGCAGTACTTC. Translation: CASSLGLTRYEQYF. Looking up the rest from reference TRBV5-1 and TRBJ2-7 gives the full variable domain: KAGVTQTPRYLIKTRGQQVTLSCSPISGHRSVSWYQQTPGQGLQFLFEYFSETQRNKGNFPGRFSGRQFSNSRSEMNVSTLELGDSALYLCASSLGLTRYEQYFGPGTRLTVT.

The V call is TRBV7-2, the J call TRBJ2-7; D remains ambiguous. CDR3 length: 14 amino acids. V lost 3 bases and J 0 bases, leaving 9 bases between the germline ends. Germline-derived CDR1 and CDR2 are SGHTA and FQGNSA. In nucleotides, the CDR3 is TGTGCCAGCAGCTTTAGGAGCAGCTCCTACGAGCAGTACTTC. It codes for CASSFRSSSYEQYF.

The chain recombines TRBV7-2 with TRBJ2-3; TRBD2 matches 8 bases. The CDR3 runs 15 residues. Trimming took 3 bases from V and 3 from J; bases not matched to a gene: 5. The germline V gene has CDR1 SGHTA and CDR2 FQGNSA. The CDR3 sequence is CASSFMVAGTDTQYF. In DNA, the CDR3 is TGTGCCAGCAGCTTTATGGTAGCGGGGACAGATACGCAGTATTTT.

The rearrangement uses TRBV7-2 and TRBJ2-1; 8 bases align to TRBD1. Germline V gene lookup returns CDR1 SGHTA and CDR2 FQGNSA. The CDR3 has 13 residues. V lost 4 bases and J lost 6; bases outside the gene matches: 2. CDR3 DNA sequence: TGTGCCAGCAGCTGGACAGGGTTCAATGAGCAGTTCTTC. Translating it yields CASSWTGFNEQFF. The variable domain in full, with the rest retrieved from reference TRBV7-2 and TRBJ2-1, is GAGVSQSPSNKVTEKGKDVELRCDPISGHTALYWYRQSLGQGLEFLIYFQGNSAPDKSGLPSDRFSAERTGGSVSTLTIQRTQQEDSAVYLCASSWTGFNEQFFGPGTRLTVL.

The V gene is TRBV14, the J gene TRBJ2-5; 9 bases are a match to TRBD2. The CDR3 is 15 amino acids. CDR1 is SGHDN, CDR2 FVKESK, per germline. V was pared by 5 bases and J by 11 bases, with 15 bases of the junction left unmatched. CDR3 nucleotides: TGTGCCAGCAGCATTAGTAGCGGGAGTGGGAATAAGCAGTACTTC. This gives the protein CASSISSGSGNKQYF.

The rearrangement uses TRBV7-2 and TRBJ2-5; no clear D. Trimming removed 3 bases from V and 11 bases from J, with 10 bases in between. The CDR3 length is 11 residues. CDR1 is SGHTA, CDR2 FQGNSA, per germline. The CDR3 protein is CASSLDAEQYF. In nucleotides, the CDR3 is TGTGCCAGCAGCTTGGACGCGGAGCAGTACTTC.

V is TRBV28 and J is TRBJ2-5, with D possibly being TRBD1 (5 bases). V was trimmed by 7 bases and J by 7 bases, leaving 19 bases between them. CDR1 is MDHEN, CDR2 SYDVKM, per germline. This CDR3 is built from 14 residues. CDR3 DNA sequence: TGTGCCAGCAACCGCGGACACCCCAGTGGGACCCAGTACTTC. Translated, it gives CASNRGHPSGTQYF.

This clonotype has only a few counts. The V gene is TRBV6-5, the J gene TRBJ2-7, with TRBD1 as a possible D gene (6 bases). V was trimmed by 2 bases and J by 2 bases, leaving 7 bases between them. The CDR3 consists of 13 residues. The germline gives CDR1 MNHEY, CDR2 SVGAGI. DNA for the CDR3: TGTGCCAGCAGTTACGACAGGACCTACGAGCAGTACTTC. Residues: CASSYDRTYEQYF.

The J gene is TRBJ2-7, the V gene TRBV6-1; the D gene is possibly TRBD2 (5 bases). The J call may be incorrect, as the DNA end agrees better with TRBJ2-4. Germline V CDR1 and CDR2: MNHNS, SASEGT. The CDR3 has 20 residues. CDR3 region: CASSERSGPPVPGAKNIQYF. In DNA form, the CDR3 reads TGTGCCAGCAGTGAAAGGAGCGGCCCTCCAGTCCCGGGGGCCAAAAACATTCAGTACTTC.

The rearrangement joins TRBV20-1 to TRBJ2-4, with a weak D call TRBD2 (7 bases). The J call may be mistaken, given a closer DNA end match to TRBJ2-5. The CDR3 extends over 15 amino acids. Germline CDR1 and CDR2: DFQATT and SNEGSKA (reference sequence). The CDR3 DNA sequence: TGCAGTGCAAGGCGGGGGCCACCGGGACAAGAGACCCAGTACTTC. Translating it yields CSARRGPPGQETQYF.

The CDR3 reads CATTQQGQGQPQHF. CDR3 nucleotides: TGTGCCACCACACAACAGGGTCAGGGACAGCCCCAGCATTTT. The chain couples TRBV2 to TRBJ1-5; TRBD1 is a possible D gene (6 bases). Trimming stripped 10 bases from V and 7 bases from J, with 20 bases between. The germline V gene encodes CDR1 SNHLY and CDR2 FYNNEI. This CDR3 contains 14 residues.

The table lists this clonotype with a few counts. The gene calls are TRBV4-3 and TRBJ2-1; 9 bases fit TRBD2. V lost 0 bases, J lost 5 bases, and 2 bases stayed unmatched. CDR3 length equals 15 residues. Per germline, CDR1 LGHNA and CDR2 YSLEER. The CDR3 region has the DNA TGCGCCAGCAGCCAAGATTTAGCGGGAGACAATGAGCAGTTCTTC. As protein: CASSQDLAGDNEQFF.

J is TRBJ2-7 and V is TRBV28; tentatively, D is TRBD2 (5 bases). Germline CDR1 reads MDHEN; CDR2 reads SYDVKM. V lost 3 bases to trimming and J lost 4 bases, with 19 bases between them. The CDR3 sequence is 16 residues long. The CDR3, as DNA: TGTGCCAGCAGTTTTGGGAGCTTAAGGTGGGGATACGAGCAGTACTTC. It codes for CASSFGSLRWGYEQYF.